The following is a TCR beta chain sequence with its context. As processed by the authors: The authors estimated nucleated cell counts from reference gene primer amplification. Some clones are missing from TCRdb's copy, which holds only in-frame ones; the method was immunoSEQ multiplex PCR. That table is the source of V, J and clone size, and D and trimming were worked out from the DNA. The sample consists of 63,000 or so clones, about 88% of them appearing once. This specimen comes from a study of blood T cell repertoires in COVID-19. Study-level background: Donors in the United States, Italy and Spain gave samples during acute or convalescent COVID-19. Sources were T cells, B-cell-depleted T cells, or PBMCs; the material itself was cDNA or gDNA.

This CDR3 is 14 amino acids long. The V gene lost 0 bases and the J gene lost 5 bases, with 11 bases spanning the gap. The germline gives CDR1 SGHDT, CDR2 YYEEEE. This chain links TRBV5-6 with TRBJ1-1; D perhaps matches TRBD1 (5 bases). This sequence originates from a man in his sixties or seventies with active COVID-19. The sample taken for sequencing was peripheral blood. CDR3 sequence: CASSLEGRATEAFF. The CDR3 region has the DNA TGTGCCAGCAGCTTGGAGGGGAGGGCGACTGAAGCTTTCTTT.